These 23 T cell receptor beta chains were all obtained from the same sample, sequenced in a study of immune cell composition in non-small cell lung cancer. Measured with immunoSEQ multiplex PCR; TCRdb has only the in-frame clones, and not every one. The sample has about 7,000 clones, roughly 74% seen once; the top ten hold approximately 4.5%. The sample taken for sequencing was lung tumor tissue. All receptors come from a human donor with non-small cell lung cancer.

This clone was found a few times. V is TRBV7-9 and J is TRBJ1-1; tentative D call: TRBD1 (5 bases). CDR1 and CDR2 from the germline V gene are SEHNR and FQNEAQ (reference sequence). CDR3 length: 13 amino acids. V shed 6 bases and J shed 10 bases, with 18 bases lying between them. The CDR3 coding sequence is TGTGCCAGCAGACTAACTTCAGGGCGGGGAGCTTTCTTT. This encodes CASRLTSGRGAFF. The full variable domain, with the rest looked up from reference TRBV7-9 and TRBJ1-1, is DTGVSQNPRHKITKRGQNVTFRCDPISEHNRLYWYRQTLGQGPEFLTYFQNEAQLEKSRLLSDRFSAERPKGSFSTLEIQRTEQGDSAMYLCASRLTSGRGAFFGQGTRLTVV.

V gene TRBV2 combines with J gene TRBJ2-2; TRBD1 matches 11 bases. The CDR3 spans 15 residues. From germline, CDR1 is SNHLY and CDR2 FYNNEI. The junction had 5 bases not matched to a gene; V was cut back by 6 bases and J by 5 bases. DNA of the CDR3: TGTGCCAGCAGGGTGGGACAGGGGGAAACCGGGGAGCTGTTTTTT. This gives the protein CASRVGQGETGELFF.

This chain links TRBV7-9 with TRBJ1-3; D not resolved. The V gene's germline CDR1 is SEHNR and CDR2 FQNEAQ (reference sequence). The CDR3 covers 15 residues. The V and J ends lost 0 bases and 0 bases respectively, with 6 bases between them. The DNA of the CDR3 is TGTGCCAGCAGCTTAGCGGGCAACTCTGGAAACACCATATATTTT. Translation: CASSLAGNSGNTIYF.

This rearrangement joins TRBV11-2 to TRBJ2-7; D is perhaps TRBD1 (5 bases). Per germline, CDR1 SGHAT and CDR2 FQNNGV. Trimming shortened V by 1 base and J by 0 bases, and 19 bases separated the two germline ends. The CDR3 runs to 18 residues. The CDR3 region is CASSLALQTGATSYEQYF. CDR3 nucleotide sequence: TGTGCCAGCAGCTTAGCCCTGCAAACAGGCGCGACCTCCTACGAGCAGTACTTC.

This clone came up a few times. The CDR3 DNA is TGTGCCAGCAGCCGGACAGGGGCGCTAGGGGGCTATGGCTACACCTTC. Translating it yields CASSRTGALGGYGYTF. This chain joins TRBV28 and TRBJ1-2; 9 nucleotides match TRBD1. The V segment lost 6 bases and the J segment 4 bases; nucleotides outside the gene matches: 12. CDR3 length: 16 amino acids. Germline V gives CDR1 MDHEN, CDR2 SYDVKM.

The V gene is TRBV11-2, the J gene TRBJ2-2, with 13 bases fitting TRBD2. Per germline, CDR1 SGHAT and CDR2 FQNNGV. V was clipped by 5 bases and J by 6 bases; unmatched bases: 3. The CDR3 spans 15 residues. CDR3 coding DNA: TGTGCCAGCAGCGTACTAGCGGGAGGGCCCGGGGAGCTGTTTTTT. It is translated as CASSVLAGGPGELFF.

The sample holds a few counts of this clone. V gene TRBV7-9 combines with J gene TRBJ1-2, with D maybe TRBD1 (6 bases). V lost 5 bases and J 4 bases, leaving 11 bases between the germline ends. There are 13 residues in the CDR3. The germline V gene encodes CDR1 SEHNR and CDR2 FQNEAQ (reference sequence). The CDR3 DNA reads as TGTGCCAGCAGCCCCGGGACATCCTATGGCTACACCTTC. Residues: CASSPGTSYGYTF.

This clone occurred a few times. The chain joins TRBV30 to TRBJ1-6; D call uncertain. Looked up from germline, CDR1 is GTSNPN and CDR2 is SVGIG (reference sequence). V gave up 4 bases and J gave up 0 bases, with 10 bases separating them. This CDR3 has 15 amino acids. The CDR3, as DNA: TGTGCCTGGACCCGCCGGAGCTCCTATAATTCACCCCTCCACTTT. Protein sequence: CAWTRRSSYNSPLHF.

The chain joins TRBV4-1 to TRBJ1-2, with TRBD1 identical over 8 bases. The ends lost 5 bases at V and 4 bases at J; junction bases unmatched: 3. This CDR3 has 13 residues. Germline values: CDR1 MGHRA, CDR2 YSYEKL. For the CDR3, the DNA is TGCGCCAGCAGCAAACAGGGGGGCTATGGCTACACCTTC. Translated, it gives CASSKQGGYGYTF.

The V and J genes are TRBV18 and TRBJ1-1; tentative D call: TRBD1 (5 bases). The V end lost 2 bases, the J end lost 1 base, and 8 bases lay between the germline ends. The germline CDR1 and CDR2 sequences are KGHSH and LQKENI. The CDR3 loop spans 14 amino acids. The CDR3 region has the DNA TGTGCCAGCTCACCAGACAGAAAGAACACTGAAGCTTTCTTT. It is translated as CASSPDRKNTEAFF. The full variable domain, in which reference TRBV18 and TRBJ1-1 provide the parts outside the CDR3, is NAGVMQNPRHLVRRRGQEARLRCSPMKGHSHVYWYRQLPEEGLKFMVYLQKENIIDESGMPKERFSAEFPKEGPSILRIQQVVRGDSAAYFCASSPDRKNTEAFFGQGTRLTVV.

The V gene is TRBV30, the J gene TRBJ2-2; TRBD1 is a possible D gene (5 bases). The CDR3 covers 14 residues. Per the germline V gene, CDR1 is GTSNPN and CDR2 is SVGIG (reference sequence). V shed 0 bases and J shed 2 bases, with 7 bases lying between them. The chain's CDR3 is CAWSVGANTGELFF. CDR3 nucleotides: TGTGCCTGGAGTGTTGGGGCAAACACCGGGGAGCTGTTTTTT.

The chain combines TRBV29-1 with TRBJ2-7; D might be TRBD1 (6 bases). The V gene's germline CDR1 is SQVTM and CDR2 ANQGSEA. The ends were cut back, 6 bases at V and 2 bases at J, with 14 bases in the middle. CDR3 length: 13 amino acids. In DNA form, the CDR3 reads TGCAGCGTAACCGACAGGACCCCCTACGAGCAGTACTTC. This encodes CSVTDRTPYEQYF.

The rearrangement joins TRBV18 to TRBJ2-7; D is perhaps TRBD1 (5 bases). V was cut by 5 bases and J by 5 bases, with 10 bases left in between. The CDR3 contains 12 residues. Germline V gene sequence: CDR1 KGHSH, CDR2 LQKENI. In nucleotides, the CDR3 is TGTGCCAGCTCAATCCAGGGTAACGAGCAGTACTTC. This translates into CASSIQGNEQYF.

The chain carries TRBV11-2 and TRBJ2-5; the match to TRBD2 covers 8 bases. CDR3 size: 15 residues. Unmatched junction bases numbered 10, after V lost 5 bases and J lost 5 bases. Germline CDR1 SGHAT, CDR2 FQNNGV. The CDR3 nucleotides are TGTGCCAGCAGCCCCTCAGCGGGAGTTGTGGAGACCCAGTACTTC. This gives the protein CASSPSAGVVETQYF.

This clone has a handful of counts. This chain joins TRBV27 and TRBJ2-7, with 7 bases lining up with TRBD1. The CDR3 consists of 15 residues. Germline lookup yields CDR1 MNHEY and CDR2 SMNVEV (reference sequence). V shed 4 bases and J 3 bases; nucleotides not matched to a gene: 9. The CDR3 region has the DNA TGTGCCAGCAGTTCCAATTGGGGACAGAACTACGAGCAGTACTTC. It is translated as CASSSNWGQNYEQYF.

The sample holds one count of this clone. The V call is TRBV14, the J call TRBJ2-5; perhaps TRBD1 as D (6 bases). V was clipped by 3 bases and J by 5 bases, with 13 bases between them. Germline loops: CDR1 SGHDN, CDR2 FVKESK. This CDR3 spans 14 amino acids. The CDR3 here is CASSQYRDGETQYF. CDR3 bases: TGTGCCAGCAGCCAGTACAGGGATGGGGAGACCCAGTACTTC.

The chain has TRBV28 and TRBJ2-1; 8 bases align to TRBD1. The V segment lost 6 bases and the J segment 15 bases; nucleotides outside the gene matches: 7. CDR1 MDHEN and CDR2 SYDVKM come from the germline V gene. The CDR3 loop spans 11 amino acids. In nucleotides, the CDR3 is TGTGCCAGCAGCCATCGACAGGGGCCGTTCTTC. This codes for CASSHRQGPFF.

The chain employs TRBV29-1 and TRBJ2-3; 10 bases fit TRBD2. Losses at the gene ends were 6 bases for V and 1 base for J; bases not matched to a gene: 13. This CDR3 is 17 amino acids long. CDR1 is SQVTM, CDR2 ANQGSEA, per germline. Here the CDR3 DNA reads TGCAGCGTGCAAGGGGGGCGTCTAGCGGGAGGCACAGATACGCAGTATTTT. Its translation: CSVQGGRLAGGTDTQYF.

The V and J genes are TRBV11-3 and TRBJ2-5, with TRBD1 matching over 9 bases. V trimming: 5 bases; J trimming: 4 bases; junction bases outside the gene matches: 5. CDR1 and CDR2 from the germline V gene are SGHNT and YENEEA. CDR3 length: 14 amino acids. The CDR3 bases are TGTGCCAGCAGCCTACAGGGGGCGGGAGAGACCCAGTACTTC. This sequence encodes CASSLQGAGETQYF.

The genes are TRBV5-1 and TRBJ1-5, with 7 nucleotides matching TRBD1. This CDR3 is built from 15 residues. Looked up from germline, CDR1 is SGHRS and CDR2 is YFSETQ. V lost 4 bases, J lost 4 bases, and 8 bases stayed unmatched. CDR3 nucleotide sequence: TGCGCCAGCAGCCCCTCGGGACAGCAGAATCAGCCCCAGCATTTT. Amino acids: CASSPSGQQNQPQHF.

The genes are TRBV5-4 and TRBJ1-3; perhaps TRBD1 as D (5 bases). The V gene's germline CDR1 is SGHNT and CDR2 YYREEE (reference sequence). CDR3 length equals 17 residues. Trimming took 0 bases from V and 1 from J, leaving 14 bases between them. The CDR3 loop reads CASSLGGATSSGNTIYF. CDR3 sequence (DNA): TGTGCCAGCAGCTTGGGCGGGGCTACGTCTTCTGGAAACACCATATATTTT.

This chain links TRBV19 with TRBJ2-1; unclear D gene. V was pared by 3 bases and J by 2 bases, with 8 bases between. This CDR3 is 14 amino acids long. Germline V gives CDR1 LNHDA, CDR2 SQIVND (reference sequence). The CDR3 DNA is TGTGCCAGTAGTATGACTGCACCCTACAATGAGCAGTTCTTC. This encodes CASSMTAPYNEQFF.

V usage is TRBV30 and J usage is TRBJ2-3; possibly TRBD2 for D (6 bases). Germline lookup yields CDR1 GTSNPN and CDR2 SVGIG (reference sequence). There are 14 residues in the CDR3. Trimming removed 3 bases from V and 0 bases from J, with 10 bases in between. The CDR3 spells CAWSSAGSTDTQYF. In DNA, the CDR3 is TGTGCCTGGAGCAGCGCGGGGAGCACAGATACGCAGTATTTT.